This TCR beta chain was sequenced for a study of blood T cell repertoires in COVID-19. Study summary: Sites in the United States, Italy and Spain provided acute and convalescent COVID-19 samples. T cells, B-cell-depleted T cells, or PBMCs supplied cDNA or gDNA.

The length of the CDR3 is 11 residues. The V end was cut by 5 bases, the J end by 13 bases, with 14 bases between. Looked up from germline, CDR1 is MNHEY and CDR2 is SVGAGI. Original methodology: Reference gene primers were amplified, and this amplification served to estimate nucleated cell counts. Method: immunoSEQ multiplex PCR; TCRdb's copy keeps in-frame clones and lacks some. V, J and clone size are taken as reported in that table, and D and trimming were inferred from the DNA itself. The data contain more than 200,000 clones, approximately 88% of them seen just once; the ten biggest clones take up 6% to 6.5%.

This TCR was sampled from a woman aged 25 to 39 with COVID-19, enrolled during active disease. The sample was peripheral blood. The V and J genes are TRBV6-5 and TRBJ2-5; D is perhaps TRBD1 (6 bases). The CDR3 sequence: CASSPGTNLYF. In DNA, the CDR3 is TGTGCCAGCAGTCCAGGGACAAACTTGTACTTC.